One and the same sample provided the 9 T cell receptor beta chains below, sequenced in a study of T cell repertoires in cytomegalovirus infection. What these receptors recognize is not known. TCRdb used MiXCR to reprocess the reads, holding one entry per CDR3 protein. The sample has 43,000 or so distinct CDR3 sequences, nearly 20% seen once. Here the sequenced sample was CD8+ T cells from cultured PBMCs, taken from culture after CMV antigen stimulation. These TCRs come from a human donor in good health (CMV status not recorded). Some clones in this sample may be carry-over from other donors' samples.

This clonotype was observed at least ten times. The rearrangement links TRBV7-2 to TRBJ2-1; 7 bases align to TRBD2. The ends lost 4 bases at V and 4 bases at J; junction bases unmatched: 10. The germline V gene encodes CDR1 SGHTA and CDR2 FQGNSA. The length of the CDR3 is 16 residues. CDR3 nucleotide sequence: TGTGCCAGCAGCTCCAGACTAGCTATCTCTTACAATGAGCAGTTCTTC. Translation: CASSSRLAISYNEQFF.

This clonotype qualifies as large. The V gene is TRBV14, the J gene TRBJ2-3; 9 bases are a match to TRBD2. Germline trimming cut 1 base from V and 4 bases from J; bases unmatched to any gene: 6. The CDR3 contains 16 residues. The germline V gene encodes CDR1 SGHDN and CDR2 FVKESK. CDR3 sequence: CASSQVDSGGADTQYF. For the CDR3, the DNA is TGTGCCAGCAGCCAAGTTGATAGCGGGGGCGCAGATACGCAGTATTTT.

This clonotype was found a few times. The chain couples TRBV2 to TRBJ1-4; no firm D call. Germline CDR1 SNHLY, CDR2 FYNNEI. Between the trimmed V and J ends, which lost 0 bases and 7 bases, there was a span of 9 bases. The CDR3 extends over 14 amino acids. CDR3 protein: CASSEALVTEKLFF. The CDR3 DNA reads TGTGCCAGCAGTGAAGCGCTAGTGACTGAAAAACTGTTTTTT.

About this clonotype: A much larger clone differs by one base, so this may be a read error. The chain couples TRBV5-4 to TRBJ1-1; TRBD1 matches at 8 bases. The CDR3 spans 15 residues. The V segment lost 0 bases and the J segment 3 bases; nucleotides outside the gene matches: 4. Germline lookup yields CDR1 SGHNT and CDR2 YYREEE (reference sequence). CDR3 sequence: CASSLGATGDTEAFF. In DNA, the CDR3 is TGTGCCAGCAGCTTGGGGGCGACAGGGGACACTGAAGCTTTCTTT.

The chain recombines TRBV28 with TRBJ1-3; 8 bases fit TRBD1. With V trimmed by 7 bases and J by 2 bases, 7 bases remained unmatched. In germline, CDR1 is MDHEN, CDR2 SYDVKM. This CDR3 is 15 amino acids long. The CDR3 DNA is TGTGCCAGCACCCCCGGACAGGGAGCTGGAAACACCATATATTTT. Protein: CASTPGQGAGNTIYF.

This clonotype was observed a single time. The chain is built from TRBV9 and TRBJ2-7, with a weak D call TRBD2 (6 bases). CDR1 SGDLS and CDR2 YYNGEE come from the germline V gene. The germline V and J ends were trimmed by 0 bases and 6 bases, with 13 bases remaining between them. The CDR3 is made up of 14 amino acids. CDR3 loop: CASSVEGSGREQYF. The CDR3 DNA sequence: TGTGCCAGCAGCGTAGAGGGTAGCGGTCGCGAGCAGTACTTC.

This clonotype was counted at least ten times. The V gene is TRBV28, the J gene TRBJ1-5; D is possibly TRBD1 (6 bases). V lost 6 bases, J lost 4 bases, and 16 bases lay in between. The length of the CDR3 is 15 residues. CDR1 and CDR2 (germline): MDHEN, SYDVKM. This CDR3 reads CASRRGGGRNQPQHF. CDR3 DNA: TGTGCCAGCAGGAGGGGGGGTGGACGAAATCAGCCCCAGCATTTT. The full variable domain, its missing parts supplied by reference TRBV28 and TRBJ1-5, is DVKVTQSSRYLVKRTGEKVFLECVQDMDHENMFWYRQDPGLGLRLIYFSYDVKMKEKGDIPEGYSVSREKKERFSLILESASTNQTSMYLCASRRGGGRNQPQHFGDGTRLSIL.

This clonotype came up many times. The chain employs TRBV9 and TRBJ2-2; D uncertain. With 0 bases removed from V and 9 bases from J, the gap between germline ends came to 15 bases. The germline gives CDR1 SGDLS, CDR2 YYNGEE. The CDR3 has 15 residues. The CDR3 is CASSVALDATRELFF. CDR3 in DNA: TGTGCCAGCAGCGTAGCCCTGGACGCAACCCGGGAGCTGTTTTTT.

The V and J genes are TRBV6-1 and TRBJ2-1, with 9 bases fitting TRBD2. This CDR3 has 15 residues. Germline V gene sequence: CDR1 MNHNS, CDR2 SASEGT. V lost 3 bases and J lost 5; bases outside the gene matches: 5. This CDR3 is CASSEAGGSHNEQFF. Here the CDR3 DNA reads TGTGCCAGCAGTGAGGCGGGGGGGTCCCACAATGAGCAGTTCTTC.